This T cell receptor (beta chain) was sequenced in a study of identical twins. Study-wide results and caveats: These conclusions were based on statistical analysis (cross-sectional, not following the same donors).

MiXCR, applied by TCRdb to the 5' RACE reads, yields one record per CDR3 protein. This table has fewer than 900,000 distinct CDR3 sequences, around 20% appearing once. Comments on this clonotype: Antigen: not known.

Trimming pared 6 bases from V and 7 bases from J, leaving 19 bases between. The CDR3 is made up of 13 amino acids. Per germline, CDR1 DFQATT and CDR2 SNEGSKA (reference sequence). Separately, the same data were catalogued under a study of T cells expressing NK-cell markers. As reported in that work: An anti-gamma-delta TCR antibody restricted sorting to alpha-beta TCR T cells in several experiments.

The clonotype was recovered from a woman aged 18-35 years in good health. Sequenced: PBMCs. The gene calls are TRBV20-1 and TRBJ2-7, with D hard to call. CDR3 DNA sequence: TGCAGTGCAGCAGGCGCGTTGGCCGGGGAGCAGTACTTC. Encoded protein: CSAAGALAGEQYF.